These 2 T cell receptor beta chains were sequenced from one sample in a study of cytomegalovirus exposure and HLA in healthy donors. The PCR contained 60 Vbeta and 13 Jbeta primers. The assay was immunoSEQ multiplex PCR, and TCRdb's table has in-frame clones only and misses some. The table lists about 62,000 clones, over 60% of them singletons. Input material: PBMCs. These TCRs come from a woman in her twenties or thirties in good health and CMV-seronegative.

This clone has a single count. J is TRBJ2-6 and V is TRBV11-1, with a possible D match to TRBD1 (6 bases). The CDR3 has 15 residues. Trimming removed 4 bases from V and 0 bases from J, with 7 bases in between. Per the germline V gene, CDR1 is SGHAT and CDR2 is FQDESV (reference sequence). The CDR3 region is CASSSQGSGANVLTF. CDR3 bases: TGTGCCAGCAGCTCACAGGGCTCTGGGGCCAACGTCCTGACTTTC.

This rearrangement joins TRBV18 to TRBJ1-1, with TRBD1 matching 8 bases. The CDR3 contains 17 residues. V shed 2 bases, J shed 4 bases, and the junction held 12 bases outside the gene matches. The V gene's germline CDR1 is KGHSH and CDR2 LQKENI. CDR3 sequence reads: CASSPRTMEQGVTEAFF. For the CDR3, the DNA is TGTGCCAGCTCACCAAGAACCATGGAACAGGGGGTCACTGAAGCTTTCTTT.